The present T cell receptor (beta chain) was sequenced within a study of synovial regulatory T cells in juvenile arthritis. Whole-study findings and limits: Compared with other blood Treg cells, inflammation-associated Treg cells had reduced TCR diversity. Synovial Tregs shared more CDR3 sequences with iaTregs than other blood Tregs.

Clones were read by immunoSEQ multiplex PCR, and TCRdb kept only the in-frame ones, dropping some. With 9,000 to 10,000 clones in the sample, the ten largest clones hold 0.8% to 1%. CDR1 SGHDT and CDR2 YYEEEE come from the germline V gene. The CDR3 spans 14 residues. This entry has no DNA. Of note for this clone: Antigen unknown.

The V call is TRBV5-6, the J call TRBJ1-1. The sequencing input was Treg cells from blood. The subset here: remaining (HLA-DR-negative) circulating blood Treg cells. The TCR sequence derives from a donor younger than 30 with juvenile idiopathic arthritis. The CDR3 here is CASSQGSVGRKAFF.